These 18 T cell receptor beta chains share one sample of origin, sequenced in a study of OX40 agonist ivuxolimab in advanced cancers. Measured with immunoSEQ multiplex PCR; TCRdb has only the in-frame clones, and not every one. In the table there are around 40,000 clones, about 86% of which are singletons. Sequenced material: CD4+ or CD8+ T cells sorted from blood, taken in a trial of the OX40 agonist ivuxolimab. Receptors originate from an adult with an advanced solid tumor such as melanoma, head and neck, liver or kidney cancer.

The chain uses TRBV4-2 and TRBJ1-1; the D gene is possibly TRBD1 (5 bases). CDR3 length equals 17 residues. V lost 0 bases and J lost 0, with 14 bases in between. Looked up from germline, CDR1 is LGHNA and CDR2 is YNFKEQ. CDR3 in amino acids: CASSQDPGNRLNTEAFF. CDR3 nucleotides: TGTGCCAGCAGCCAAGATCCGGGGAACAGGCTGAACACTGAAGCTTTCTTT.

Here the CDR3 DNA reads TGTGCCAGCAGGACAGGTCTCCTATCACTTAATCAGCCCCAGCATTTT. This gives the protein CASRTGLLSLNQPQHF. V usage is TRBV2 and J usage is TRBJ1-5, with D tentatively TRBD1 (6 bases). The ends were cut back, 6 bases at V and 4 bases at J, with 19 bases in the middle. Germline assignment: CDR1 SNHLY and CDR2 FYNNEI. The CDR3 runs 16 residues.

The V call is TRBV5-1, the J call TRBJ2-1; unclear D gene. Between the trimmed V and J ends, which lost 0 bases and 0 bases, there was a span of 13 bases. The CDR3 extends over 17 amino acids. Germline V gene lookup returns CDR1 SGHRS and CDR2 YFSETQ. CDR3 nucleotide sequence: TGCGCCAGCAGCTTGGGAACAGTGACGGTCTCCTACAATGAGCAGTTCTTC. Its protein is CASSLGTVTVSYNEQFF.

The sample holds a few counts of this clone. The J gene is TRBJ2-1, the V gene TRBV18; 13 bases line up with TRBD2. The CDR3 has 19 amino acids. In germline, CDR1 is KGHSH, CDR2 LQKENI. J was trimmed by 0 bases and V by 3 bases; bases with no gene match: 8. The CDR3 reads CASSPVTSGGLSSYNEQFF. DNA of the CDR3: TGTGCCAGCTCACCTGTGACTAGCGGGGGGTTGAGCTCCTACAATGAGCAGTTCTTC.

This clone turned up a few times. The V and J genes are TRBV7-9 and TRBJ1-1; D not resolved. V was pared by 1 base and J by 0 bases, with 6 bases between. In germline, CDR1 is SEHNR, CDR2 FQNEAQ (reference sequence). The CDR3 length is 14 residues. CDR3 nucleotides: TGTGCCAGCAGCTTAGGGACCGTGAACACTGAAGCTTTCTTT. Its protein product is CASSLGTVNTEAFF.

The chain carries TRBV7-6 and TRBJ1-1; no firm D call. V was trimmed by 3 bases and J by 0 bases, leaving 5 bases between them. The CDR3 runs 13 residues. In germline, CDR1 is SGHVS, CDR2 FNYEAQ. The CDR3 loop reads CASSFSMNTEAFF. The CDR3 bases are TGTGCCAGCAGCTTTTCAATGAACACTGAAGCTTTCTTT. Looking up the rest from reference TRBV7-6 and TRBJ1-1 gives the full variable domain: GAGVSQSPRYKVTKRGQDVALRCDPISGHVSLYWYRQALGQGPEFLTYFNYEAQQDKSGLPNDRFSAERPEGSISTLTIQRTEQRDSAMYRCASSFSMNTEAFFGQGTRLTVV.

This chain joins TRBV10-1 and TRBJ2-7; D is undetermined. This CDR3 has 15 amino acids. Trimming pared 3 bases from V and 1 base from J, leaving 13 bases between. Germline CDR1 reads WNHNN; CDR2 reads SYGVQD (reference sequence). The CDR3: CASSEEGGSSYEQYF. Here the CDR3 DNA reads TGCGCCAGCAGTGAAGAAGGCGGCTCTTCCTACGAGCAGTACTTC.

This clone was counted a few times. J is TRBJ2-5 and V is TRBV10-3; D gene unclear. Deletions cut 4 bases from V and 1 base from J, with 4 bases between. Germline V gene data show CDR1 as ENHRY and CDR2 as SYGVKD. The CDR3 is made up of 12 amino acids. The CDR3 bases are TGTGCCATCAGTGCTACCCAAGAGACCCAGTACTTC. Protein product: CAISATQETQYF.

The V gene is TRBV2, the J gene TRBJ1-2; D remains unclear. The V gene's germline CDR1 is SNHLY and CDR2 FYNNEI. This CDR3 has 13 residues. Trimming removed 3 bases at V and 4 bases at J, with 9 bases between. The CDR3 DNA is TGTGCCAGCAGTGACCAGGCAAGCTATGGCTACACCTTC. It is translated as CASSDQASYGYTF.

The rearrangement uses TRBV7-2 and TRBJ2-7; D call uncertain. Trimming removed 1 base at V and 4 bases at J, with 8 bases between. The germline V gene encodes CDR1 SGHTA and CDR2 FQGNSA. This CDR3 comprises 13 residues. The CDR3 protein is CASSLGKGYEQYF. The CDR3, as DNA: TGTGCCAGCAGCTTAGGGAAAGGGTACGAGCAGTACTTC.

The chain recombines TRBV28 with TRBJ1-2; TRBD1 is a possible D gene (6 bases). This CDR3 contains 14 residues. Deletions cut 7 bases from V and 2 bases from J, with 14 bases between. Germline CDR1 reads MDHEN; CDR2 reads SYDVKM. As DNA, the CDR3 is TGTGCCAGCACTGGGTGGCAGGGGAACTATGGCTACACCTTC. Protein sequence: CASTGWQGNYGYTF.

V usage is TRBV9 and J usage is TRBJ2-1, with 7 nucleotides matching TRBD2. This CDR3 has 15 amino acids. CDR1 and CDR2 (germline): SGDLS, YYNGEE. J gave up 8 bases and V 0 bases, and 8 bases lay outside the gene matches. For the CDR3, the DNA is TGTGCCAGCAGCGTAGCTAGCGGTCATAGGGATGAGCAGTTCTTC. Residues: CASSVASGHRDEQFF.

This rearrangement joins TRBV5-4 to TRBJ1-2, with D possibly TRBD1 on 5 matching bases. CDR3 size: 13 residues. Germline assignment: CDR1 SGHNT and CDR2 YYREEE (reference sequence). The V end lost 3 bases, the J end lost 7 bases, and 13 bases lay between the germline ends. This CDR3 is CASSWDEVTGYTF. In DNA, the CDR3 is TGTGCCAGCAGCTGGGACGAGGTTACTGGCTACACCTTC. Full variable domain (rest looked up from reference TRBV5-4 and TRBJ1-2): ETGVTQSPTHLIKTRGQQVTLRCSSQSGHNTVSWYQQALGQGPQFIFQYYREEENGRGNFPPRFSGLQFPNYSSELNVNALELDDSALYLCASSWDEVTGYTFGSGTRLTVV.

The CDR3, as DNA: TGTGCCAGCAGCTCAGGACAGGGGAGCATGAACACTGAAGCTTTCTTT. It translates to CASSSGQGSMNTEAFF. The chain is built from TRBV11-2 and TRBJ1-1, with 9 bases identical to TRBD1. V was pared by 4 bases and J by 0 bases, with 6 bases of the junction left unmatched. Per germline, CDR1 SGHAT and CDR2 FQNNGV. The CDR3 extends over 16 amino acids.

The gene calls are TRBV7-2 and TRBJ2-7; TRBD1 matches 8 bases. After removal of 1 base from V and 2 bases from J, the junction contained 4 bases not matched to a gene. CDR3 length equals 15 residues. CDR1 SGHTA and CDR2 FQGNSA come from the germline V gene. The CDR3 nucleotides are TGTGCCAGCAGCTTAGGAGGGACAGGAGCCTACGAGCAGTACTTC. It translates to CASSLGGTGAYEQYF.

CDR3 in amino acids: CAWSVKGDTQYF. The CDR3 region has the DNA TGTGCCTGGAGTGTAAAAGGTGATACGCAGTATTTT. The chain combines TRBV30 with TRBJ2-3; D call uncertain. The CDR3 runs 12 residues. Per germline, CDR1 GTSNPN and CDR2 SVGIG (reference sequence). V lost 0 bases to trimming and J lost 6 bases, with 7 bases between them.

The J gene is TRBJ1-5, the V gene TRBV28, with a tentative D call TRBD1 (5 bases). Trimming took off 6 bases at V and 5 bases at J, with 8 bases between the two ends. This CDR3 contains 12 residues. Looked up from germline, CDR1 is MDHEN and CDR2 is SYDVKM. The CDR3 is CASRQGDQPQHF. DNA for the CDR3: TGTGCCAGCAGGCAAGGGGATCAGCCCCAGCATTTT.

V usage is TRBV28 and J usage is TRBJ2-2, with TRBD1 matching over 7 bases. J lost 0 bases, V lost 6 bases, and 4 bases had no gene match. This CDR3 has 15 residues. Germline assignment: CDR1 MDHEN and CDR2 SYDVKM. CDR3 nucleotide sequence: TGTGCCAGCAGCCGGACAGGTCCGAACACCGGGGAGCTGTTTTTT. Amino acids: CASSRTGPNTGELFF.